At least ten counts were recorded for the clone carrying this TCR beta chain. The sample belongs to a study of naive and memory T cell subsets. Trimming took off 4 bases at V and 4 bases at J, with 10 bases between the two ends. The germline V gene has CDR1 SGHTA and CDR2 FQGTGA. The CDR3 sequence is 13 residues long. Two oligonucleotides, mixed equimolar, formed the beta constant-region primer covering TRBC1 and TRBC2. Ligated cDNA was amplified by four rounds of PCR with nested alpha and beta constant-region primers and SP2. TCRdb itself ran the UMI-ligation and nested PCR reads through MiXCR, one entry per CDR3 protein. The sample lists under 35,000 distinct CDR3 sequences; under 20% were seen once. Overnight CMV lysate stimulation of fresh PBMCs defined donor CMV status by CD4+ IFNgamma. Four subsets defined by CD45RA and CD27 were sorted after CD3, CD4, CD8 and live/dead staining.

The source material was effector memory CD4+ T cells from blood. Sample subset: effector memory, CD45RA- CD27-. This chain joins TRBV7-3 and TRBJ1-1; no reliable D call. The clonotype comes from a human donor in good health. CDR3 sequence: CASSSQPSTEAFF. The CDR3 DNA is TGTGCCAGCAGCTCCCAACCAAGCACTGAAGCTTTCTTT.